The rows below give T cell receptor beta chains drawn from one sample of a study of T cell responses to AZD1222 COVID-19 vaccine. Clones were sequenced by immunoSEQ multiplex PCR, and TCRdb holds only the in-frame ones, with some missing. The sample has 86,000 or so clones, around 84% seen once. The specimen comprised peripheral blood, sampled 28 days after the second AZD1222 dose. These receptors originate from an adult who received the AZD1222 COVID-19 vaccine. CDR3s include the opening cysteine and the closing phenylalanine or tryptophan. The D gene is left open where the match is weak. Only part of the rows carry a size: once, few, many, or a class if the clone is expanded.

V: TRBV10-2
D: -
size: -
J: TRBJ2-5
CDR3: CASRNTLETQYF
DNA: TGCGCCAGCAGGAACACCCTGGAGACCCAGTACTTC

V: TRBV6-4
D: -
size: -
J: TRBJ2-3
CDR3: CASGSRDSSTDTQYF
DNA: TGTGCCAGCGGGTCCCGGGACTCTAGCACAGATACGCAGTATTTT

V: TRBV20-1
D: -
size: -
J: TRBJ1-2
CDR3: CSARLGYGYTF
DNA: TGCAGTGCCCGACTAGGTTATGGCTACACCTTC

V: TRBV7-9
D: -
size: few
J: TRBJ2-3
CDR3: CASSGREGARADTQYF
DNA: TGTGCCAGCAGCGGCCGGGAGGGGGCCAGAGCAGATACGCAGTATTTT

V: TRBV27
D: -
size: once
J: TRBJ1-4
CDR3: CASKANEKLFF
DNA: TGTGCCAGCAAGGCTAATGAAAAACTGTTTTTT

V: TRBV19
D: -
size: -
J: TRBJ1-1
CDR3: CASERENTEAFF
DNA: TGTGCCAGTGAGCGGGAGAACACTGAAGCTTTCTTT

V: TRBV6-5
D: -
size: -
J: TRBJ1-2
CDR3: CASSNTVVRGGYTF
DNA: TGTGCCAGCAGTAACACGGTGGTCAGGGGTGGCTACACCTTC

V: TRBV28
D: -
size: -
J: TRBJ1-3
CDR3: CASSPGTNTIYF
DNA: TGTGCCAGCAGTCCCGGGACAAACACCATATATTTT

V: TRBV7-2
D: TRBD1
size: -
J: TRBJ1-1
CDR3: CASSSGGADTEAFF
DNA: TGTGCCAGCAGCTCAGGGGGCGCGGACACTGAAGCTTTCTTT

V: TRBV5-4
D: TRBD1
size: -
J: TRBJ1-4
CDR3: CASRNGTVEKLFF
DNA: TGTGCCAGCAGAAACGGGACAGTTGAAAAACTGTTTTTT

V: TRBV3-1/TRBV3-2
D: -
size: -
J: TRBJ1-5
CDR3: CASSRTGGNQPQHF
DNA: TGTGCCAGCAGCCGGACTGGTGGGAATCAGCCCCAGCATTTT

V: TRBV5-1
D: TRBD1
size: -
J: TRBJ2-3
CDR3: CASSTGQGGDTQYF
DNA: TGCGCCAGCAGCACAGGACAGGGTGGCGATACGCAGTATTTT

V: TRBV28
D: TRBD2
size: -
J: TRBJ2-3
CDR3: CASSPGGGPRYTQYF
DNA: TGTGCCAGCAGTCCCGGCGGGGGGCCAAGGTATACGCAGTATTTT

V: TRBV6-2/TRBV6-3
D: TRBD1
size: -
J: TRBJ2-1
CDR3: CASSLRGPSYNEQFF
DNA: TGTGCCAGCAGTTTGAGGGGGCCCTCCTACAATGAGCAGTTCTTC

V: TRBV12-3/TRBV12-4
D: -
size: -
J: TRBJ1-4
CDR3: CASRSATNEKLFF
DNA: TGTGCCAGCAGGTCAGCAACTAATGAAAAACTGTTTTTT

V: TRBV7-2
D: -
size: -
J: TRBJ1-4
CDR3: CASSQVGEGEKLFF
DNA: TGTGCCAGCAGCCAAGTAGGGGAAGGAGAAAAACTGTTTTTT

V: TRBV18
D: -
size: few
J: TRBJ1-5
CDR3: CASSPLQGGNQPQHF
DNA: TGTGCCAGCTCACCACTTCAAGGGGGCAATCAGCCCCAGCATTTT

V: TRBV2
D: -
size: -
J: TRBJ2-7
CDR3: CASRTDYYEQYF
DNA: TGTGCCAGCAGGACCGACTACTACGAGCAGTACTTC

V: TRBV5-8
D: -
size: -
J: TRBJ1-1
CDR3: CASSLAGGGGTEAFF
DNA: TGTGCCAGCAGCTTGGCCGGGGGAGGGGGCACTGAAGCTTTCTTT

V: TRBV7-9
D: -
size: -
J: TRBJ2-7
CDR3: CASSSRGGVYEQYF
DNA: TGTGCCAGCAGCTCTAGAGGGGGGGTATACGAGCAGTACTTC

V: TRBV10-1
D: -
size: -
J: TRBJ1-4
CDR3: CASDPLKGPLNEKLFF
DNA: TGCGCCAGCGATCCCTTAAAGGGGCCTCTTAATGAAAAACTGTTTTTT

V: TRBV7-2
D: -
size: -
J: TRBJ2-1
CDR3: CASSLGTFSYNEQFF
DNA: TGTGCCAGCAGCTTAGGGACTTTTTCCTACAATGAGCAGTTCTTC

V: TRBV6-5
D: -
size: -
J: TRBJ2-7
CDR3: CASSYSGVYPYEQYF
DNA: TGTGCCAGCAGTTACTCGGGGGTTTACCCCTACGAGCAGTACTTC

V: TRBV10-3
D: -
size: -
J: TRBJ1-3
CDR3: CAINPGHSGNTIYF
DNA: TGTGCCATCAACCCAGGCCACTCTGGAAACACCATATATTTT

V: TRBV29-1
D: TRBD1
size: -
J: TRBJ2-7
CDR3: CSAGTAYEQYF
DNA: TGCAGCGCTGGGACAGCCTACGAGCAGTACTTC

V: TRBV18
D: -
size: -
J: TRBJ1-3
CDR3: CASSLGTAGNTIYF
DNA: TGTGCCAGCTCTCTCGGGACCGCTGGAAACACCATATATTTT

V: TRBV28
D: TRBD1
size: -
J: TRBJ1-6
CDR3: CASSLGFGQGGSSPLHF
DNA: TGTGCCAGCAGTTTAGGGTTTGGACAGGGAGGGAGTTCACCCCTCCACTTT

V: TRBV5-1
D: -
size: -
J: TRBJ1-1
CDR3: CASSLDGSNTEAFF
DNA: TGCGCCAGCAGCTTGGACGGTTCTAACACTGAAGCTTTCTTT

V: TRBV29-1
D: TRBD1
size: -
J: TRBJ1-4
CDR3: CSVTDRATNEKLFF
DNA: TGCAGCGTGACCGACAGGGCGACTAATGAAAAACTGTTTTTT

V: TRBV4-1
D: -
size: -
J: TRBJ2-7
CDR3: CASSQAGTTYEQYF
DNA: TGCGCCAGCAGCCAAGCCGGGACGACCTACGAGCAGTACTTC

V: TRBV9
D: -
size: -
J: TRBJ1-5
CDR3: CASSTLGGREPQHF
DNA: TGTGCCAGCAGCACCCTCGGGGGGCGAGAGCCCCAGCATTTT

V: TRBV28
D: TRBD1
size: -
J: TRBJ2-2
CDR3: CASSPGDRGLTGELFF
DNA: TGTGCCAGCAGTCCCGGGGACAGGGGGCTTACCGGGGAGCTGTTTTTT

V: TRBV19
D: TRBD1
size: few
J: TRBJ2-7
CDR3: CASRRQGGEQYF
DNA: TGTGCCAGTAGGAGACAGGGTGGCGAGCAGTACTTC

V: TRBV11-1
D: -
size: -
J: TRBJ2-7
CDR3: CASSLVMGHEQYF
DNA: TGTGCCAGCAGCTTAGTTATGGGACACGAGCAGTACTTC

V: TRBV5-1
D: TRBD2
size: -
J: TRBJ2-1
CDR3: CASSTGTSGRGVNEQFF
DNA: TGCGCCAGCAGCACCGGGACTAGCGGGAGAGGGGTCAATGAGCAGTTCTTC

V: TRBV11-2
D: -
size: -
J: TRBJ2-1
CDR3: CASSLGTGSYNEQFF
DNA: TGTGCCAGCAGCTTAGGGACGGGCTCCTACAATGAGCAGTTCTTC

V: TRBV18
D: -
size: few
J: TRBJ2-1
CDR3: CASSLGSANEQFF
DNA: TGTGCCAGCTCTCTAGGCTCGGCCAATGAGCAGTTCTTC

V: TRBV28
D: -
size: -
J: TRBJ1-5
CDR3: CASTTFAQPQHF
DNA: TGTGCCAGCACCACTTTCGCTCAGCCCCAGCATTTT

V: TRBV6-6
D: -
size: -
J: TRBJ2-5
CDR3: CASRDRDLRGETQYF
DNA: TGTGCCAGCAGGGACCGGGACCTAAGGGGAGAGACCCAGTACTTC

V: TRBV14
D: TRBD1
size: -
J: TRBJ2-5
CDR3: CASSLGQRGEYQETQYF
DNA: TGTGCCAGCAGCTTGGGACAGCGAGGGGAGTACCAAGAGACCCAGTACTTC

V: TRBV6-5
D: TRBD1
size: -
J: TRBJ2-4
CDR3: CARTGCLAKNIQYF
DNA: TGTGCCAGGACAGGGTGCCTGGCCAAAAACATTCAGTACTTC

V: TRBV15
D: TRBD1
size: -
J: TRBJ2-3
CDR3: CATSPSRTGEPDTQYF
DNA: TGTGCCACCAGCCCATCCAGGACAGGGGAGCCAGATACGCAGTATTTT

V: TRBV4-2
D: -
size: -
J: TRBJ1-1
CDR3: CASSQATGGTEAFF
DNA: TGTGCCAGCAGCCAAGCCACTGGAGGCACTGAAGCTTTCTTT

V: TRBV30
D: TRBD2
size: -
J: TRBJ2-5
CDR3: CAWTSDGLAGGQETQYF
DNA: TGTGCCTGGACCTCCGACGGACTAGCGGGGGGCCAAGAGACCCAGTACTTC

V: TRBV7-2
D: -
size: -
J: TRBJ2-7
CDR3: CASSASYEQYF
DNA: TGTGCCAGCAGCGCGTCCTACGAGCAGTACTTC

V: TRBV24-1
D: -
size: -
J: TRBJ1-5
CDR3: CATAGGGNGNQPQHF
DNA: TGTGCCACCGCGGGAGGGGGAAATGGCAATCAGCCCCAGCATTTT

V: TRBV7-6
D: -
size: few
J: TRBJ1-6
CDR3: CASSLAGVSHNSPLHF
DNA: TGTGCCAGCAGCTTAGCGGGGGTCTCCCATAATTCACCCCTCCACTTT

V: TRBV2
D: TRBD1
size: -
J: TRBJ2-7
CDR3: CASGGRGHDEQYF
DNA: TGTGCCAGCGGTGGCAGGGGGCACGACGAGCAGTACTTC

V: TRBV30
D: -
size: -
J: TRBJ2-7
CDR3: CAWRRDLGPGIGEQYF
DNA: TGTGCCTGGAGGAGGGACTTGGGGCCGGGGATAGGGGAGCAGTACTTC

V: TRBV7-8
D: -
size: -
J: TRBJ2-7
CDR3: CASSYRTDSYEQYF
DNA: TGTGCCAGCAGCTACCGGACAGATAGCTACGAGCAGTACTTC

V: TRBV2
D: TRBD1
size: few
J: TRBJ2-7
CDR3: CASSGDRGVHEQYF
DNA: TGTGCCAGCAGTGGGGACAGAGGGGTCCACGAGCAGTACTTC